These 21 T cell receptor beta chains share one sample of origin, sequenced in a study of blood T cell repertoires in COVID-19. TCRdb's copy holds only in-frame clones and misses some; the assay was immunoSEQ multiplex PCR. The repertoire holds some 240,000 clones, with 81% as singletons. The sample consisted of peripheral blood. The receptors were sampled from an elderly woman with COVID-19, enrolled during active disease.

The chain combines TRBV7-2 with TRBJ1-3; perhaps TRBD1 as D (5 bases). This CDR3 region has 18 residues. Trimming shortened V by 2 bases and J by 0 bases, and 17 bases separated the two germline ends. Germline V CDR1 and CDR2: SGHTA, FQGNSA. CDR3 bases: TGTGCCAGCAGCTTATCGGCAGGGAAGGGTCCCTCTGGAAACACCATATATTTT. Its protein is CASSLSAGKGPSGNTIYF. Based on the CDR3 plus reference TRBV7-2 and TRBJ1-3, the full variable domain is GAGVSQSPSNKVTEKGKDVELRCDPISGHTALYWYRQSLGQGLEFLIYFQGNSAPDKSGLPSDRFSAERTGGSVSTLTIQRTQQEDSAVYLCASSLSAGKGPSGNTIYFGEGSWLTVV.

The CDR3: CASSSIQGFDGYTF. Written as DNA, the CDR3 is TGCGCCAGCAGCTCTATTCAGGGGTTCGATGGCTACACCTTC. The chain links TRBV5-1 to TRBJ1-2, with TRBD1 as a possible D gene (6 bases). This CDR3 has 14 residues. The germline V and J ends were trimmed by 3 bases and 6 bases, with 15 bases remaining between them. Germline assignment: CDR1 SGHRS and CDR2 YFSETQ.

The chain uses TRBV5-4 and TRBJ1-4; D uncertain. Germline-derived CDR1 and CDR2 are SGHNT and YYREEE (reference sequence). V was pared by 4 bases and J by 7 bases, with 20 bases between. The CDR3 consists of 16 residues. The CDR3 here is CASSPEGGRPGEKLFF. The CDR3 DNA reads TGTGCCAGCAGCCCCGAAGGAGGAAGACCTGGTGAAAAACTGTTTTTT.

This clone showed up just once. The chain links TRBV11-2 to TRBJ2-3; D gene uncertain. Germline V gene data show CDR1 as SGHAT and CDR2 as FQNNGV. Trimming shortened V by 5 bases and J by 8 bases, and 14 bases separated the two germline ends. This CDR3 contains 13 residues. The CDR3 loop is CASSPLARGTQYF. The CDR3 DNA reads as TGTGCCAGCAGCCCCCTCGCCAGAGGTACGCAGTATTTT. Together with reference TRBV11-2 and TRBJ2-3, the CDR3 gives the full variable domain: EAGVAQSPRYKIIEKRQSVAFWCNPISGHATLYWYQQILGQGPKLLIQFQNNGVVDDSQLPKDRFSAERLKGVDSTLKIQPAKLEDSAVYLCASSPLARGTQYFGPGTRLTVL.

This chain uses TRBV3-1 (or the pseudogene TRBV3-2) with TRBJ2-2; 7 nucleotides align to TRBD1. CDR1 LGHDT and CDR2 YNNKEL come from the germline V gene (reference sequence). This CDR3 has 14 residues. The trim removed 4 bases at V and 3 bases at J, leaving 2 bases unmatched. CDR3 nucleotide sequence: TGTGCCAGCAGCCGAACAGGGGACACCGGGGAGCTGTTTTTT. The encoded protein is CASSRTGDTGELFF.

The gene calls are TRBV19 and TRBJ2-7; TRBD2 agrees at 8 bases. The ends lost 11 bases at V and 4 bases at J; junction bases unmatched: 13. CDR1 LNHDA and CDR2 SQIVND come from the germline V gene (reference sequence). The CDR3 length is 14 residues. CDR3 loop: CALSGIRSIYEQYF. The CDR3 DNA is TGTGCCCTTAGCGGGATCCGTTCGATATACGAGCAGTACTTC.

In its sample, this clone was seen once. This rearrangement joins TRBV11-3 to TRBJ2-7; 8 bases are shared with TRBD2. Trimming removed 5 bases from V and 2 bases from J; junction bases left unmatched: 2. The length of the CDR3 is 13 residues. Germline CDR1 reads SGHNT; CDR2 reads YENEEA. The CDR3 spells CASSRAGAYEQYF. CDR3 in DNA: TGTGCCAGCAGCCGAGCGGGGGCCTACGAGCAGTACTTC.

The chain combines TRBV10-3 with TRBJ1-1; D call uncertain. V was trimmed by 3 bases and J by 4 bases, leaving 9 bases between them. Germline assignment: CDR1 ENHRY and CDR2 SYGVKD. The CDR3 runs 13 residues. CDR3: CAISDRVATEAFF. The CDR3 DNA reads as TGTGCCATCAGTGATCGGGTGGCCACTGAAGCTTTCTTT.

The CDR3 spells CASSLDRVHEQYF. CDR3 coding DNA: TGTGCCAGCAGTTTGGACAGGGTCCACGAGCAGTACTTC. This sequence joins TRBV6-5 and TRBJ2-7; 8 nucleotides match TRBD1. V dropped 4 bases and J dropped 5; count of bases not matched to a gene: 4. The CDR3 contains 13 residues. Germline values: CDR1 MNHEY, CDR2 SVGAGI.

The chain links TRBV18 to TRBJ1-2, with 11 nucleotides matching TRBD1. There are 16 residues in the CDR3. The ends lost 3 bases at V and 4 bases at J; junction bases unmatched: 7. The V gene's germline CDR1 is KGHSH and CDR2 LQKENI. The CDR3 DNA reads as TGTGCCAGCTCACCGGGACAGGGGGTAGGAGTCTATGGCTACACCTTC. This sequence encodes CASSPGQGVGVYGYTF.

This chain links TRBV6-2 or TRBV6-3 with TRBJ2-5, with TRBD2 matching over 10 bases. Germline CDR1 is MNHEY and CDR2 is SVGEGT. The V gene end was trimmed by 5 bases and the J gene end by 5 bases; junction bases not matched to a gene: 5. The CDR3 extends over 14 amino acids. Here the CDR3 reads CASSLAGVRETQYF. The CDR3 bases are TGTGCCAGCAGTCTAGCGGGAGTTCGGGAGACCCAGTACTTC.

The chain uses TRBV6-2 or TRBV6-3 and TRBJ2-1; 10 bases match TRBD2. There are 16 residues in the CDR3. The junction had 8 bases not matched to a gene; V was cut back by 4 bases and J by 5 bases. Germline CDR1 is MNHEY and CDR2 is SVGEGT. CDR3 bases: TGTGCCAGCAGTTTGGGGCCCCTAGCGGGAGACAATGAGCAGTTCTTC. Protein sequence: CASSLGPLAGDNEQFF.

V usage is TRBV19 and J usage is TRBJ1-1, with 7 bases matching TRBD1. This CDR3 comprises 15 residues. Germline V lookup: CDR1 LNHDA, CDR2 SQIVND (reference sequence). Trimming cost V 4 bases and J 0 bases; bases outside gene matches: 5. CDR3 loop: CASSSTGTVNTEAFF. CDR3 nucleotides: TGTGCCAGTAGTAGCACCGGGACAGTGAACACTGAAGCTTTCTTT.

The genes are TRBV5-5 and TRBJ2-7; D is possibly TRBD2 (5 bases). There are 13 residues in the CDR3. V lost 0 bases and J 6 bases, leaving 10 bases between the germline ends. Germline V gene sequence: CDR1 SGHKS, CDR2 YYEKEE (reference sequence). The DNA of the CDR3 is TGTGCCAGCAGCTTGGGAGGGCCCGGCGAGCAGTACTTC. It specifies CASSLGGPGEQYF. Full variable domain (rest looked up from reference TRBV5-5 and TRBJ2-7): DAGVTQSPTHLIKTRGQQVTLRCSPISGHKSVSWYQQVLGQGPQFIFQYYEKEERGRGNFPDRFSARQFPNYSSELNVNALLLGDSALYLCASSLGGPGEQYFGPGTRLTVT.

This clone was counted between two and nine times. This chain connects TRBV18 to TRBJ1-5, with TRBD1 matching over 7 bases. The CDR3 spans 14 residues. Trimming took 2 bases from V and 7 from J; bases not matched to a gene: 5. Germline V lookup: CDR1 KGHSH, CDR2 LQKENI. This chain's CDR3 is CASSPNRGGQPQHF. The CDR3 DNA reads TGTGCCAGCTCACCAAACAGGGGAGGCCAGCCCCAGCATTTT.

V is TRBV4-2 and J is TRBJ2-5; tentatively, D is TRBD2 (5 bases). The V gene's germline CDR1 is LGHNA and CDR2 YNFKEQ. The CDR3 runs to 15 residues. Trimming stripped 2 bases from V and 4 bases from J, with 14 bases between. CDR3 loop: CASSQHPSEGETQYF. The DNA of the CDR3 is TGTGCCAGCAGCCAACATCCCAGCGAGGGAGAGACCCAGTACTTC.

The DNA of the CDR3 is TGTGCCAGCACCCTCGGAGGGGTCGGTTCACCCCTCCACTTT. This translates into CASTLGGVGSPLHF. This sequence joins TRBV7-3 and TRBJ1-6; D perhaps matches TRBD1 (5 bases). The CDR3 totals 14 residues. Germline CDR1 reads SGHTA; CDR2 reads FQGTGA. Trimming took off 7 bases at V and 9 bases at J, with 16 bases between the two ends.

Of note for this clone: At one end the junction does not follow the germline gene, possibly because of a read error. The gene calls are TRBV30 and TRBJ1-2; D is undetermined. CDR3 length: 12 amino acids. Germline-derived CDR1 and CDR2 are GTSNPN and SVGIG (reference sequence). DNA for the CDR3: TGTGCCCGGAGTGAAGCTCACTATGGCTACACCTTC. Amino acid sequence: CARSEAHYGYTF.

The rearrangement uses TRBV11-2 and TRBJ1-3; 8 bases agree with TRBD1. The length of the CDR3 is 17 residues. Trimming took 6 bases from V and 3 from J; bases not matched to a gene: 13. The germline gives CDR1 SGHAT, CDR2 FQNNGV. CDR3 loop: CASSHTIQGALGNTIYF. In nucleotides, the CDR3 is TGTGCCAGCAGTCATACGATCCAGGGGGCTCTTGGAAACACCATATATTTT.

This clone was detected once. The chain combines TRBV7-9 with TRBJ2-1; 7 bases agree with TRBD2. The V and J ends lost 1 base and 5 bases, in that order; junction bases with no gene match: 8. In germline, CDR1 is SEHNR, CDR2 FQNEAQ (reference sequence). The CDR3 sequence is 16 residues long. As DNA, the CDR3 is TGTGCCAGCAGCTTAGGTGGGACTACCCTTAACAATGAGCAGTTCTTC. The encoded protein is CASSLGGTTLNNEQFF.

The genes are TRBV3-1 (or the pseudogene TRBV3-2) and TRBJ2-1; tentatively, D is TRBD2 (5 bases). Germline CDR1 LGHDT, CDR2 YNNKEL (reference sequence). The CDR3 extends over 11 amino acids. Trimming took 4 bases from V and 10 from J, leaving 8 bases between them. CDR3 region: CASSLQREQFF. Written as DNA, the CDR3 is TGTGCCAGCAGCCTACAGCGGGAGCAGTTCTTC.